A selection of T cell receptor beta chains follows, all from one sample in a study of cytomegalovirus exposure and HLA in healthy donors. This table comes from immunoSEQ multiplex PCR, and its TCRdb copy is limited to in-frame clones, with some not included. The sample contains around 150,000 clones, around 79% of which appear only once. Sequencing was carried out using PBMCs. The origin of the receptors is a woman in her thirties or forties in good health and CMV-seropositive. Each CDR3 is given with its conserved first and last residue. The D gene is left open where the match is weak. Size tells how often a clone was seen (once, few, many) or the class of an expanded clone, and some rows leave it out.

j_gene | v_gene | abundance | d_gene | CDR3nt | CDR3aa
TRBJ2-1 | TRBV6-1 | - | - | TGTGCCAGCAGTGAAGAAAAGTGGCAGGGGCACAATGAGCAGTTCTTC | CASSEEKWQGHNEQFF
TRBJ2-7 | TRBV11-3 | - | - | TGTGCCAGCAGCTTAGCAGGGGTCCAGGGGTACGAGCAGTACTTC | CASSLAGVQGYEQYF
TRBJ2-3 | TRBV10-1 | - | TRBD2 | TGCGCCAGCAGTGGGGCCAGCGGGGGCCGCGCAGATACGCAGTATTTT | CASSGASGGRADTQYF
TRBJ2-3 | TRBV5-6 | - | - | TGTGCCAGCAGCTTGGCTGGCTATACGCAGTATTTT | CASSLAGYTQYF
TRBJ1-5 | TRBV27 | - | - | TGTGCCAGCAGTTCCCAGGGAGGTCAGCCCCAGCATTTT | CASSSQGGQPQHF
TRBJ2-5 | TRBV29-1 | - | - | TGCAGCGCATTGACAGGTGGAGAGACCCAGTACTTC | CSALTGGETQYF
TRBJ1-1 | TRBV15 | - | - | TGTGCCGCCGAGAAGGGTAACAGGGACACTGAAGCTTTCTTT | CAAEKGNRDTEAFF
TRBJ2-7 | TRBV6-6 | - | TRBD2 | TGTGCCAGTTGGTCGGGCGGGGGGGGGACCTACGAGCAGTACTTC | CASWSGGGGTYEQYF
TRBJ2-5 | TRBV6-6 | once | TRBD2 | TGTGCCAGCACGGACGGGGGGGCTGATGAAGAGACCCAGTACTTC | CASTDGGADEETQYF
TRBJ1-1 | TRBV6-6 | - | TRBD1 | TGTGCCAGCAGTTACGCAACAGGGGTCACTGAAGCTTTCTTT | CASSYATGVTEAFF
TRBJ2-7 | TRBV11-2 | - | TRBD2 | TGTGCCAGCAGCCCAGAGCGGGGGTTCTCCTACGAGCAGTACTTC | CASSPERGFSYEQYF
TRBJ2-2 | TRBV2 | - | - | TGTGCCAGCAGAGGCGATAGCGCCGGGGAGCTGTTTTTT | CASRGDSAGELFF
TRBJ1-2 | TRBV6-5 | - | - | TGTGCCAGCAGTCCCAGGGTTGGTGGCTACACCTTC | CASSPRVGGYTF
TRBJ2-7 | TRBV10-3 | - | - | TGTGCCATCAAGAGCGGCGAAGCCTACGAGCAGTACTTC | CAIKSGEAYEQYF
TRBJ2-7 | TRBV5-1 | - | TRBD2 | TGCGCCAGCAGCTCCTTCTCGCGGGAGGGCCTGTACGAGCAGTACTTC | CASSSFSREGLYEQYF
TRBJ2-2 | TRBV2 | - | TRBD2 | TGTGCCAGCAGAGGACTAGCGGGAGGGGCCGGGGAGCTGTTTTTT | CASRGLAGGAGELFF
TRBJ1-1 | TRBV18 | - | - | TGTGCCAGCTCAGCAGGGGTTATGAACACTGAAGCTTTCTTT | CASSAGVMNTEAFF
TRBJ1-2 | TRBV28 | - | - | TGTGCCAGCAGTTTATCCGGACAGTATGGCTACACCTTC | CASSLSGQYGYTF
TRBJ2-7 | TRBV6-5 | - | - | TGTGCCAGCAGTTACAGTGGGGCTCCCTCCTACGAGCAGTACTTC | CASSYSGAPSYEQYF
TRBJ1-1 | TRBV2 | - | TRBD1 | TGTGCCAGCATGGCAGGGGGCTCAGCTTTCTTT | CASMAGGSAFF
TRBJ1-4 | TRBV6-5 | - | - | TGTGCCAGCAGAGCTACAGGGCTCCCACTGTTTTTT | CASRATGLPLFF
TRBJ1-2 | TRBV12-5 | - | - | TGTGCTAGTGGTCAGGGGATCAACTATGGCTACACCTTC | CASGQGINYGYTF
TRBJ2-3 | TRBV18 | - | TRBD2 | TGTGCCAGCTCATCCGCGGGGGGAACGCAGTATTTT | CASSSAGGTQYF
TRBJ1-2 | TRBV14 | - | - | TGTGCCAGCAGCCAAGATCTTCAGACAGGTGCCCTTTATGGCTACACCTTC | CASSQDLQTGALYGYTF